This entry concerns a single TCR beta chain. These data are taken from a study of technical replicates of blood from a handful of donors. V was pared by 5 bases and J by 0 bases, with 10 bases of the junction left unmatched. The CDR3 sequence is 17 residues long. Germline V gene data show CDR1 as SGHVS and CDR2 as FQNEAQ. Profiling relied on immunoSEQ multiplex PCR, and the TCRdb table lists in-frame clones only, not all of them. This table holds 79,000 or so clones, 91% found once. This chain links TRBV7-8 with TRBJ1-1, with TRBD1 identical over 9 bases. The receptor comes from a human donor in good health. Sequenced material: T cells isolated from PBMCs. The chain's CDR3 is CASSIGRTGVMNTEAFF. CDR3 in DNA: TGTGCCAGCAGCATTGGCAGGACAGGGGTCATGAACACTGAAGCTTTCTTT.